This TCR beta chain was sequenced for a study of blood T cells in healthy people across ages. A remark on this clonotype: What it binds is not known.

It was with a sample-barcoded 5' primer and a J-beta primer mix that a second PCR of about 6 to 12 cycles was run. TCRdb re-analysed the 5' RACE reads in MiXCR, keeping a single row per CDR3 protein. Of around 2 million distinct CDR3 sequences in the sample, about 39% were seen once. This CDR3 contains 15 residues. The V end lost 4 bases, the J end lost 2 bases, and 15 bases lay between the germline ends. Germline lookup yields CDR1 SGHTA and CDR2 FQGNSA. Overall study results and limits: While age rose, TCR beta diversity per million T cells dropped in a roughly linear way. Leaving the PBMCs unsorted stopped any conclusive comparison of naive versus antigen-experienced cells.

Isolation yielded PBMCs, at least 6.5 million per sample, in every case. The amount of total RNA extracted per sample was at least 6 micrograms. Material for sequencing was blood. This clonotype was obtained from a human donor in good health. The rearrangement links TRBV7-2 to TRBJ2-7; no definite D call. This CDR3 is CASSWTRAETYEQYF. CDR3 coding DNA: TGTGCCAGCAGCTGGACCCGGGCCGAGACCTACGAGCAGTACTTC.